Shown below are 26 T cell receptor beta chains from a single sample sequenced in a study of shared clonotypes between healthy human individuals. The assay was immunoSEQ multiplex PCR, and TCRdb's table has in-frame clones only and misses some. The sample has hundreds of thousands of clones; less than 96% are singletons. The sample comprised naive CD4+ T cells sorted from blood. The subset here: CD45RA+ positively selected. The receptors here all came from a woman under 40 in good health.

CDR3 loop: CASSFPRVAGITDTQYF. The CDR3 DNA reads as TGTGCCAGCAGTTTTCCGCGAGTAGCGGGAATAACGGATACGCAGTATTTT. The chain recombines TRBV28 with TRBJ2-3, with 8 bases lining up with TRBD2. Per germline, CDR1 MDHEN and CDR2 SYDVKM. V shed 3 bases, J shed 6 bases, and the junction held 14 bases outside the gene matches. CDR3 length: 17 amino acids. Variable domain in full (rest from reference TRBV28 and TRBJ2-3): DVKVTQSSRYLVKRTGEKVFLECVQDMDHENMFWYRQDPGLGLRLIYFSYDVKMKEKGDIPEGYSVSREKKERFSLILESASTNQTSMYLCASSFPRVAGITDTQYFGPGTRLTVL.

This chain connects TRBV30 to TRBJ2-7, with D hard to call. The CDR3 loop spans 12 amino acids. V was shortened by 7 bases and J by 4 bases, with 14 bases between the two germline ends. CDR1 and CDR2 (germline): GTSNPN, SVGIG (reference sequence). This CDR3 is CALARIAYEQYF. The CDR3 DNA reads as TGTGCCTTGGCCCGGATCGCGTACGAGCAGTACTTC.

The V call is TRBV30, the J call TRBJ2-7; 9 bases line up with TRBD1. CDR1 is GTSNPN and CDR2 is SVGIG in the germline V gene (reference sequence). V shed 3 bases, J shed 6 bases, and the junction held 6 bases outside the gene matches. The CDR3 runs to 13 residues. The CDR3 bases are TGTGCCTGGAGCCGGGACAGGGCATCCGAGCAGTACTTC. Protein product: CAWSRDRASEQYF.

V usage is TRBV9 and J usage is TRBJ1-3; no clear D gene. The CDR3 contains 16 residues. Germline V CDR1 and CDR2: SGDLS, YYNGEE. The ends were cut back, 4 bases at V and 3 bases at J, with 17 bases in the middle. The chain's CDR3 is CASSRIKDGRGNTIYF. CDR3 coding DNA: TGTGCCAGCAGCCGTATAAAGGATGGGCGTGGAAACACCATATATTTT.

The count of this clone is one. The chain carries TRBV7-2 and TRBJ2-3, with D tentatively TRBD1 (5 bases). Germline CDR1 SGHTA, CDR2 FQGNSA. This CDR3 has 14 residues. Trimming left V 5 bases short and J 3 bases short, with 12 bases between. The CDR3 region has the DNA TGTGCCAGCAGCGCATTGACAGTTACAGATACGCAGTATTTT. Protein product: CASSALTVTDTQYF.

V and J are TRBV18 and TRBJ2-5; 10 bases agree with TRBD1. Trimming cost V 4 bases and J 5 bases; bases outside gene matches: 7. Germline loops: CDR1 KGHSH, CDR2 LQKENI. CDR3 length: 15 residues. The chain's CDR3 is CASSLGQGGAETQYF. The CDR3, as DNA: TGTGCCAGCTCACTTGGACAGGGGGGTGCGGAGACCCAGTACTTC.

V and J are TRBV5-1 and TRBJ2-3; no firm D call. Trimming took 3 bases from V and 0 from J, leaving 8 bases between them. Per the germline V gene, CDR1 is SGHRS and CDR2 is YFSETQ. The CDR3 is 14 residues long. CDR3: CASSWGPSTDTQYF. The CDR3 DNA reads as TGCGCCAGCAGCTGGGGTCCTAGCACAGATACGCAGTATTTT.

This rearrangement joins TRBV5-1 to TRBJ2-1; 15 bases are a match to TRBD2. CDR3 length: 19 amino acids. V was pared by 5 bases and J by 4 bases, with 13 bases of the junction left unmatched. CDR1 SGHRS and CDR2 YFSETQ come from the germline V gene. The CDR3 sequence: CASSHWTSGRAGSYNEQFF. For the CDR3, the DNA is TGCGCCAGCAGTCATTGGACTAGCGGGAGGGCCGGTTCTTACAATGAGCAGTTCTTC.

The V call is TRBV5-1, the J call TRBJ1-1; 8 bases map to TRBD1. This CDR3 comprises 15 residues. J gave up 5 bases and V 0 bases, and 6 bases lay outside the gene matches. CDR1 is SGHRS, CDR2 YFSETQ, per germline. DNA of the CDR3: TGCGCCAGCAGCTTGGGGTACAGGGGGGAGACTGAAGCTTTCTTT. It yields the protein CASSLGYRGETEAFF.

The rearrangement joins TRBV28 to TRBJ1-1; 9 positions match TRBD1. Germline V CDR1 and CDR2: MDHEN, SYDVKM. There are 15 residues in the CDR3. The J segment lost 0 bases and the V segment lost 6 bases, leaving 5 bases of the junction unmatched. CDR3 in DNA: TGTGCCAGCAGCGTTGGGACAGGGATGAACACTGAAGCTTTCTTT. Residues: CASSVGTGMNTEAFF.

V and J are TRBV18 and TRBJ2-1; the D gene is possibly TRBD2 (5 bases). The CDR3 is made up of 13 amino acids. Trimming removed 0 bases from V and 5 bases from J, with 5 bases in between. Germline V gene lookup returns CDR1 KGHSH and CDR2 LQKENI. The CDR3 bases are TGTGCCAGCTCACCACCTAGCGACAATGAGCAGTTCTTC. Amino acids: CASSPPSDNEQFF.

The chain combines TRBV25-1 with TRBJ1-6; tentative D call: TRBD1 (5 bases). Trimming cost V 3 bases and J 16 bases, with 22 bases left between them. Germline V gene data show CDR1 as MGHDK and CDR2 as SYGVNS. The CDR3 length is 15 residues. The CDR3 loop reads CASSEGERGTLPLHF. The CDR3 DNA is TGTGCCAGCAGTGAGGGGGAGCGGGGGACTCTACCTCTCCACTTT.

This clone was observed a few times. The gene calls are TRBV20-1 and TRBJ2-7; D remains ambiguous. This CDR3 is built from 10 residues. In germline, CDR1 is DFQATT, CDR2 SNEGSKA (reference sequence). V shed 5 bases and J shed 3 bases, with 5 bases lying between them. The CDR3 loop is CSADNYEQYF. In DNA form, the CDR3 reads TGCAGTGCTGATAACTACGAGCAGTACTTC.

V and J are TRBV28 and TRBJ1-1; no clear D gene. This CDR3 has 15 residues. Germline CDR1 reads MDHEN; CDR2 reads SYDVKM. V lost 3 bases and J lost 0, with 11 bases in between. The CDR3 bases are TGTGCCAGCAGTTTCCATGGACGGGTGAACACTGAAGCTTTCTTT. It is translated as CASSFHGRVNTEAFF.

The V gene is TRBV11-2, the J gene TRBJ2-1; D remains ambiguous. The CDR3 loop spans 15 amino acids. Germline V gene lookup returns CDR1 SGHAT and CDR2 FQNNGV. V was clipped by 5 bases and J by 1 base, with 12 bases between them. For the CDR3, the DNA is TGTGCCAGCAGCACCACAGCGTTTTCCTACAATGAGCAGTTCTTC. It yields the protein CASSTTAFSYNEQFF.

The J gene is TRBJ1-2, the V gene TRBV19; D might be TRBD1 (6 bases). Deletions cut 7 bases from V and 4 bases from J, with 13 bases between. Germline loops: CDR1 LNHDA, CDR2 SQIVND (reference sequence). The CDR3 has 13 residues. CDR3 in amino acids: CASTGQRLYGYTF. CDR3 bases: TGTGCCAGTACTGGACAGCGCCTCTATGGCTACACCTTC.

The chain links TRBV4-1 to TRBJ1-1, with unresolved D. V dropped 4 bases and J dropped 2 bases, with 20 bases sitting between them. Germline lookup yields CDR1 MGHRA and CDR2 YSYEKL. The CDR3 totals 17 residues. The CDR3 region has the DNA TGCGCCAGCAGCCCGGAAGGCTTCTGGCGGCCCAACACTGAAGCTTTCTTT. Its translation is CASSPEGFWRPNTEAFF.

CDR3 protein: CASSSWGLADYEQYF. The CDR3 coding sequence is TGTGCCAGCAGCAGCTGGGGACTAGCGGACTACGAGCAGTACTTC. The rearrangement links TRBV5-4 to TRBJ2-7, with 11 bases fitting TRBD2. The CDR3 covers 15 residues. V lost 4 bases to trimming and J lost 3 bases; unmatched junction nucleotides: 6. From germline, CDR1 is SGHNT and CDR2 YYREEE (reference sequence). Variable domain in full (rest from reference TRBV5-4 and TRBJ2-7): ETGVTQSPTHLIKTRGQQVTLRCSSQSGHNTVSWYQQALGQGPQFIFQYYREEENGRGNFPPRFSGLQFPNYSSELNVNALELDDSALYLCASSSWGLADYEQYFGPGTRLTVT.

This chain joins TRBV5-1 and TRBJ1-4; the D is unclear. Germline V lookup: CDR1 SGHRS, CDR2 YFSETQ. CDR3 size: 15 residues. The germline V and J ends were trimmed by 4 bases and 5 bases, with 15 bases remaining between them. The CDR3 protein is CASSRAQSENEKLFF. CDR3 DNA sequence: TGCGCCAGCAGCCGAGCCCAGTCAGAGAATGAAAAACTGTTTTTT.

The chain is built from TRBV5-4 and TRBJ1-6, with D possibly matching TRBD1 (5 bases). CDR1 is SGHNT, CDR2 YYREEE, per germline (reference sequence). The CDR3 runs 17 residues. V was cut by 4 bases and J by 17 bases, with 31 bases left in between. CDR3 in amino acids: CASSASPGPHSSKLFHF. The CDR3 nucleotides read TGTGCCAGCAGCGCCTCTCCGGGACCACACAGCTCTAAACTTTTCCACTTT.

J is TRBJ1-1 and V is TRBV18; D is uncertain. V was shortened by 6 bases and J by 4 bases, with 27 bases between the two germline ends. The CDR3 totals 18 residues. Germline V lookup: CDR1 KGHSH, CDR2 LQKENI. The CDR3 bases are TGTGCCAGCTCTCAACTTCAAAGGGAACATTTTATGGTCACTGAAGCTTTCTTT. Encoded protein: CASSQLQREHFMVTEAFF.

The V gene is TRBV9, the J gene TRBJ2-1; D may match TRBD1 or TRBD2 (5 bases each). This CDR3 region has 17 residues. Between the trimmed V and J ends, which lost 0 bases and 0 bases, there was a span of 13 bases. Germline values: CDR1 SGDLS, CDR2 YYNGEE. The CDR3 protein is CASSVGSGRVSYNEQFF. The DNA of the CDR3 is TGTGCCAGCAGCGTAGGGTCGGGGCGGGTCTCCTACAATGAGCAGTTCTTC.

V usage is TRBV19 and J usage is TRBJ1-5; D uncertain. The V end lost 6 bases, the J end lost 8 bases, and 17 bases lay between the germline ends. CDR3 size: 14 residues. Germline values: CDR1 LNHDA, CDR2 SQIVND (reference sequence). The CDR3 nucleotides read TGTGCCAGTAGCCGTTGGCAGATCGATAAGCCCCAGCATTTT. As protein: CASSRWQIDKPQHF.

J is TRBJ2-5 and V is TRBV15, with TRBD2 identical over 8 bases. Trimming removed 5 bases from V and 5 bases from J; junction bases left unmatched: 19. The CDR3 is 18 residues long. Germline values: CDR1 LNHNV, CDR2 YYDKDF (reference sequence). CDR3 residues: CATSPRELAGALAETQYF. The CDR3 DNA sequence: TGTGCCACCAGCCCAAGGGAGCTAGCGGGCGCACTCGCGGAGACCCAGTACTTC.

The chain links TRBV2 to TRBJ2-3; TRBD2 might be the D (6 bases). Germline V gives CDR1 SNHLY, CDR2 FYNNEI. Between the trimmed V and J ends, which lost 1 base and 2 bases, there was a span of 13 bases. This CDR3 is 16 amino acids long. This CDR3 is CASSEEAGLYTDTQYF. The CDR3 DNA is TGTGCCAGCAGTGAAGAGGCGGGGCTCTACACAGATACGCAGTATTTT. Full variable domain (outside the CDR3, taken from reference TRBV2 and TRBJ2-3): EPEVTQTPSHQVTQMGQEVILRCVPISNHLYFYWYRQILGQKVEFLVSFYNNEISEKSEIFDDQFSVERPDGSNFTLKIRSTKLEDSAMYFCASSEEAGLYTDTQYFGPGTRLTVL.

As regards this clone: The same CDR3 arises from other DNA sequences in this sample as well. This chain links TRBV9 with TRBJ2-7, with D perhaps TRBD1 or TRBD2 (5 bases each). The CDR3 is 15 amino acids. Deletions cut 0 bases from V and 0 bases from J, with 10 bases between. Germline CDR1 and CDR2: SGDLS and YYNGEE. CDR3 in amino acids: CASSVGSGSSYEQYF. In DNA, the CDR3 is TGTGCCAGCAGCGTAGGGTCAGGGAGCTCCTACGAGCAGTACTTC.